This T cell receptor beta chain was obtained from a study of cytomegalovirus exposure and HLA in healthy donors. It was with 60 Vbeta and 13 Jbeta primers that the PCR ran. The protocol was immunoSEQ multiplex PCR, while the TCRdb copy is restricted to in-frame clones and leaves out a portion. The sample holds approximately 78,000 clones, approximately 70% seen once. The germline gives CDR1 MGHRA, CDR2 YSYEKL. The CDR3 runs to 14 residues. Trimming removed 6 bases from V and 1 base from J, with 12 bases in between. The TCR originated in a man aged 40-50 years in good health and CMV-seropositive. Sample: PBMCs. J is TRBJ1-1 and V is TRBV4-1; a possible D gene is TRBD1 (6 bases). CDR3 protein: CASSVGQQNTEAFF. Here the CDR3 DNA reads TGCGCCAGCAGTGTCGGACAGCAGAACACTGAAGCTTTCTTT.